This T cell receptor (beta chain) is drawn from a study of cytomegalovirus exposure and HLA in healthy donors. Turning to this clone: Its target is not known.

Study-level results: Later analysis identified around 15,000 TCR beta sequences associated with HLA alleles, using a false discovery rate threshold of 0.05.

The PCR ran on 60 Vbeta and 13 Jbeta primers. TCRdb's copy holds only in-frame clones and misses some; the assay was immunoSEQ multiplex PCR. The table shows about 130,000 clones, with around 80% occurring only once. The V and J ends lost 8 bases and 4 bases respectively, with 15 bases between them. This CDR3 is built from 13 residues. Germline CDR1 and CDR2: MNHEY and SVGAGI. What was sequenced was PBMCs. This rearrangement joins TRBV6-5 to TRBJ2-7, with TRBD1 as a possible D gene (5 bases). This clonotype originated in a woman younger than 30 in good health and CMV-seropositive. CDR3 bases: TGTGCCAGCCAGGGATCGAGTTCTTACGAGCAGTACTTC. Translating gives CASQGSSSYEQYF.